This T cell receptor (beta chain) emerged from a study of cytomegalovirus exposure and HLA in healthy donors (dated by TCRdb to about 2017). A note on the overall study: According to an earlier analysis of a few hundred of the donors, 200 million or so T cells yielded roughly 100 million unique TCR beta sequences and roughly 280 Gb of sequence data. Approximately 300 gigabases of sequencing data and around 85 million unique TCR sequences made up an early release that covered fewer than 650 HLA-typed donors. The genetic ancestry cluster associated with self-reported Caucasian donors included roughly four fifths of the 398 genotyped donors. The study aimed to test whether cataloging public T cell receptors could reveal signatures of past pathogen exposure. The T cell repertoires of 670 or so subjects were profiled by immunosequencing and related to cytomegalovirus serostatus. In addition to the first cohort of approximately 670 subjects, a separate validation cohort of under 150 different subjects was used. High-throughput TCR immunosequencing, statistical association of individual TCRs with disease status, and machine learning were combined to predict cytomegalovirus infection status. In a later analysis, previously published TCR beta repertoires from more than 500 donors were re-analyzed and high-resolution HLA genotyping was added so that TCR occurrence patterns could be studied. In the later analysis, no new phenotypic data were used to find candidate immune exposures; instead, reliance was placed on TCR beta sequences and their occurrence across donors. An earlier analysis of several hundred of the donors used high-throughput TCR beta sequencing to judge whether each TCR beta V gene segment behaved as functional or pseudogenic. Donor age, sex, ethnicity and CMV serostatus were compiled alongside the repertoire data. A later genetic analysis used genome-wide SNP genotypes for about 65% of the 666 donors, treating that subset as a discovery cohort. All discovery cohort repertoires had been generated using a single sequencing platform. Both class I and class II loci were covered by HLA typing, at four-digit resolution. The number of donors typed differed by locus, with 629-630 for A, B, C, DRB1 and DQB1, roughly 520 for DQA1, 600 to 610 for DPA1, and some 450 for DPB1. Four or five DR-DQ haplotypes were handled as single units for association and clustering because linkage in the cohort was strong. Among roughly 400 genotyped donors of the cohort, an average of roughly 230,000 unique TCR beta nucleotide sequences was sequenced per donor, of which 15% to 20% were non-productive.

The library relied on the immunoSEQ multiplex PCR assay. The multiplex PCR relied on a mix of 60 forward primers for TCR Vbeta segments and 13 reverse primers for TCR Jbeta segments. The CDR3 region of rearranged TCR beta genes was amplified from genomic DNA by a multiplex PCR assay. Amplified TCR beta libraries were sequenced as 87-base-pair reads on the Illumina HiSeq System. Processing in the source paper ran as follows. In a later analysis, tens of millions of unique TCR beta chains were counted across the roughly 670 repertoires, and approximately 11 million of these chains were shared by at least two donors. To remove PCR and sequencing errors, raw reads were error-corrected and collapsed into unique sequences using a nearest-neighbor algorithm that merged closely related sequences. To assign V, D and J gene segments, CDR3 sequences were aligned to IMGT reference sequences. For a sequence to be retained, at least a six-nucleotide match to both a V gene segment and a J gene segment was required. Rearrangements were classified as productive when the CDR3 lacked stop codons and remained in frame with V and J, and all other rearrangements were classified as non-productive. Following IMGT convention, CDR3 was defined as the stretch from the second conserved V-encoded cysteine up to the conserved J-encoded phenylalanine. Sequences without an unambiguous match to a single V gene segment were excluded from the earlier analysis of several hundred of the donors. In an earlier analysis of approximately 590 of the donors, a V segment was called functional when productive rearrangements were above 56.7%, and segregating when the standard deviation between donors exceeded 5%. To diagnose cytomegalovirus status from the catalog of TCR beta chain sequences, a statistical classification framework was built. In a later analysis, V and J genes were assigned by comparing TCR nucleotide sequences against IMGT/GENE-DB human TR gene sequences. The TCRdist pipeline was used in a later analysis to assign CDR3 sequences and most-parsimonious VDJ recombination scenarios. In a later analysis, every TCR beta chain was defined by the combination of its CDR3 amino acid sequence and its V-gene family, and reads without a unique V-gene family were dropped. A later analysis removed 450 to 600 highly shared, low-generation-probability nucleotide sequences to deal with suspected cross-contamination and a sequencing artifact. For each public chain, a later analysis derived a clonal expansion index from normalized ranks of inferred template counts within each repertoire. Generation probabilities in a later analysis came from a VDJ recombination model fitted to out-of-frame rearrangements, and those results were checked against IGoR. Hypergeometric tests were used in a later analysis to score TCR-TCR, TCR-HLA and TCR-CMV co-occurrence, with a repertoire-size bias correction applied to the TCR pairs. False discovery rates were estimated in a later analysis by permuting HLA or CMV assignments 20 times. In a later analysis, co-occurring TCRs were grouped using DBSCAN, and TCRdist sequence similarity was added for clustering within HLA-allele-positive subsets. Repertoires with fewer than 30,000 or more than 120,000 public chains were left out of co-occurrence clustering, as were several repertoires with anomalous nucleotide sharing. The immuneACCESS repertoire file appears here via TCRdb, limited to in-frame rearrangements. These files lack a portion of the clones; in checked studies, under half of the deficit traces to unresolved V genes, and the cause of the others is not known. The DNA was the basis for D and trimming; V, J and clone size are from that table. Counted in this sample were 95,000 to 150,000 clones; approximately 80% of them appeared once. The ten biggest clones cover about 13% of the sample.

The research as a whole found: Linkage disequilibrium might explain the correlated functional status among segregating V segments, but an unknown experimental factor could not be ruled out. A later analysis reported that several top co-occurrence clusters appeared linked to parvovirus B19, influenza, CMV and Epstein-Barr virus. Sequencing depth was assumed to be roughly uniform across donors in the presence/absence analyses, though that assumption may not hold. Specific HLA alleles were associated with 15,000 to 20,000 TCR beta sequences at a false discovery rate of 0.05 in a later analysis. The classifier was reported to diagnose cytomegalovirus status with high specificity and sensitivity in both the original cohort and the validation cohort. The earlier analysis of about 600 of the donors excluded approximately 17 rarely observed V segments, including chromosome 9 orphons, because counts were too low. When HLA alleles, especially DR and DQ, strongly co-occurred, attributing TCR associations to individual alleles was difficult. In a later genetic analysis, fewer N-insertions in productive TCRs were reported among donors in an Asian-associated ancestry cluster than the approximately 670-donor mean. According to a later analysis, TCR association rates differed among HLA loci, with DRB1 alleles showing the most associated TCRs and HLA-C alleles showing the fewest. Because HLA typing was unavailable for some donors at each locus, only the typed subset was used in association tests. A later genetic analysis associated a missense DCLRE1C variant with V-gene and J-gene trimming of TCR beta chains, and an independent cohort replicated the association. It was suggested by the authors that the approach could potentially be generalized to other disease states and immunological phenotypes. Three of the identified cytomegalovirus-associated TCR beta chains were confirmed in vitro to be specific for cytomegalovirus antigens. Compared with equally common non-associated chains, HLA-associated TCR beta chains in a later analysis were more clonally expanded and had lower generation probabilities. A group of highly shared sequence variants was considered likely to be a technical artifact of the sequencing pipeline. An earlier analysis of 450 to 750 of the donors showed that most TCR beta V segments appeared in productive rearrangements either about 87% or about 30% of the time, which broadly matched IMGT annotations. While some public TCRs were present in many individuals, most TCR sequences turned up only very rarely across donors. A further reported finding was that TCR beta sequences accurately predicted the HLA-A and HLA-B alleles for most subjects in the first cohort. In this cohort, only TCR beta chains were sequenced, and detectable features were limited by the absence of alpha or paired-chain data. The study listed over 150 TCR beta chains as associated with cytomegalovirus. The only immune exposure information available for the cohort was CMV serostatus. A later analysis found that most CMV-associated TCR beta chains appeared HLA-restricted, with HLA associations seemingly driven largely by CMV exposure. Because the 87-base-pair reads could not distinguish some IMGT-functional V segments, including TRBV6-2 and TRBV6-3, those segments were excluded.

In the case of this clone: The target of this receptor is not known. No base-level quality is on record; no much larger clone is a single base apart.

The cohort was made up of approximately 700 healthy bone marrow donors. All cohort members were sampled while nominally healthy, although unrecorded immune exposures were likely present. The donor was CMV seropositive and belonged to the group of a few hundred seropositive cohort members. A peripheral blood sample was collected from each donor, and TCR beta sequencing was performed on peripheral blood mononuclear cells. Genomic DNA was extracted from the blood cell samples with the Qiagen DNeasy Blood Extraction Kit. Including the terminal cysteine and phenylalanine, the CDR3 comprises 13 residues. Of all the DNA, just the CDR3 is kept, 39 bases in frame from base 1. Relative to germline, V is missing 6 bases and J is missing 5 bases, with 4 bases of the junction outside any gene match. For CDR1 and CDR2, the germline V gene lists MNHNS and SASEGT.

The sample was PBMCs. The rearranged chain carries TRBV6-1 and TRBJ1-2; 9 junctional bases match TRBD1. This TCR was sampled from a woman in her thirties or forties in good health and CMV-seropositive. The DNA sequence is TGTGCCAGCAGGGGGACAGGGTTTTATGGCTACACCTTC. Translated, this is CASRGTGFYGYTF.